The 25 T cell receptor beta chains reported below all come from one sample, sequenced in a study of PD-1 blockade in mismatch repair-deficient tumors. Measured with immunoSEQ multiplex PCR; TCRdb has only the in-frame clones, and not every one. The table shows 120,000 or so clones, with about nine tenths occurring only once. This specimen consisted of peripheral blood, obtained approximately 70 weeks after starting pembrolizumab. The receptors come from an adult with mismatch repair-deficient cancer.

The chain has TRBV6-5 and TRBJ1-2; no firm D call. With 10 bases removed from V and 5 bases from J, the gap between germline ends came to 11 bases. This CDR3 contains 11 residues. CDR1 is MNHEY, CDR2 SVGAGI, per germline. The CDR3 sequence: CAILLGYGYTF. The CDR3 DNA reads as TGTGCCATACTGCTAGGGTATGGCTACACCTTC.

The gene calls are TRBV12-5 and TRBJ2-1; 8 positions agree with TRBD2. Germline values: CDR1 LGHNT, CDR2 FRNRAP. This CDR3 region has 16 residues. The J segment lost 3 bases and the V segment lost 1 base, leaving 5 bases of the junction unmatched. CDR3 DNA sequence: TGTGCTAGTGGTTTGGACAGCGGGAGAAGCTACAATGAGCAGTTCTTC. Translation gives CASGLDSGRSYNEQFF.

The V call is TRBV30, the J call TRBJ2-3; 7 nucleotides align to TRBD1. Per germline, CDR1 GTSNPN and CDR2 SVGIG (reference sequence). V shed 7 bases and J 0 bases; nucleotides not matched to a gene: 10. This CDR3 contains 15 residues. As DNA, the CDR3 is TGTGCCTCGGACAGGCTGACCCATAGCACAGATACGCAGTATTTT. Protein sequence: CASDRLTHSTDTQYF.

The chain carries TRBV7-9 and TRBJ2-5; 10 bases map to TRBD2. The V and J ends lost 5 bases and 3 bases, in that order; junction bases with no gene match: 15. CDR1 is SEHNR and CDR2 is FQNEAQ in the germline V gene (reference sequence). The CDR3 consists of 18 residues. CDR3 region: CASSMLRLAGEKKETQYF. The CDR3 nucleotides read TGTGCCAGCAGCATGCTTAGGCTAGCGGGAGAAAAAAAAGAGACCCAGTACTTC.

The chain carries TRBV11-3 and TRBJ2-1; D call uncertain. The V gene's germline CDR1 is SGHNT and CDR2 YENEEA. This CDR3 is 14 amino acids long. V lost 7 bases and J lost 4, with 14 bases in between. CDR3 amino acids: CASTPSNGYNEQFF. The DNA of the CDR3 is TGTGCCAGCACCCCTTCTAACGGGTACAATGAGCAGTTCTTC.

As DNA, the CDR3 is TGCGCCAGCAGCTTGGTTTATTATAGGAACCGGGACAGAGCAATGAACACTGAAGCTTTCTTT. As protein: CASSLVYYRNRDRAMNTEAFF. This sequence joins TRBV5-1 and TRBJ1-1, with TRBD1 matching 7 bases. The germline CDR1 and CDR2 sequences are SGHRS and YFSETQ. The CDR3 covers 21 residues. V gave up 0 bases and J gave up 0 bases; unmatched junction bases: 20.

The chain carries TRBV9 and TRBJ1-1; TRBD1 might be the D (5 bases). V lost 4 bases and J lost 1, with 14 bases in between. Germline-derived CDR1 and CDR2 are SGDLS and YYNGEE. The CDR3 loop spans 15 amino acids. CDR3 bases: TGTGCCAGCAGCCCCCCGGCAGGGCGGAACACTGAAGCTTTCTTT. Translated: CASSPPAGRNTEAFF. Variable domain in full (rest from reference TRBV9 and TRBJ1-1): DSGVTQTPKHLITATGQRVTLRCSPRSGDLSVYWYQQSLDQGLQFLIQYYNGEERAKGNILERFSAQQFPDLHSELNLSSLELGDSALYFCASSPPAGRNTEAFFGQGTRLTVV.

Written as DNA, the CDR3 is TGTGCCAGCAGCTTCTACTACTACGACGAGCAGTACTTC. Its translation is CASSFYYYDEQYF. V usage is TRBV7-9 and J usage is TRBJ2-7; D remains ambiguous. The V gene's germline CDR1 is SEHNR and CDR2 FQNEAQ (reference sequence). CDR3 size: 13 residues. Trimming pared 3 bases from V and 5 bases from J, leaving 11 bases between.

The V gene is TRBV7-9, the J gene TRBJ2-7; D is undetermined. Germline V gene lookup returns CDR1 SEHNR and CDR2 FQNEAQ (reference sequence). This CDR3 is built from 13 residues. V was trimmed by 3 bases and J by 1 base, leaving 7 bases between them. CDR3 sequence reads: CASSFYSSYEQYF. The CDR3 region has the DNA TGTGCCAGCAGCTTCTACAGTTCCTACGAGCAGTACTTC.

This sequence joins TRBV6-5 and TRBJ2-1, with D uncertain. The V gene lost 2 bases and the J gene lost 10 bases, with 9 bases spanning the gap. Germline CDR1 is MNHEY and CDR2 is SVGAGI. There are 12 residues in the CDR3. This CDR3 is CASSYDRREQFF. The DNA of the CDR3 is TGTGCCAGCAGTTACGATCGGCGAGAGCAGTTCTTC.

The V gene is TRBV5-8, the J gene TRBJ2-1; 13 bases fit TRBD2. V trimming: 4 bases; J trimming: 9 bases; junction bases outside the gene matches: 13. This CDR3 spans 17 amino acids. CDR1 is SGHTS, CDR2 YDEGEE, per germline. As DNA, the CDR3 is TGTGCCAGCAGCGACGAAGCTGGGACTAGCGGGACGGCTGAGCAGTTCTTC. Translation: CASSDEAGTSGTAEQFF.

V usage is TRBV4-1 and J usage is TRBJ2-7; 12 positions match TRBD2. CDR3 length: 16 amino acids. Trimming at V came to 1 base and at J to 4 bases, leaving 5 bases not matched to a gene. The germline V gene has CDR1 MGHRA and CDR2 YSYEKL. CDR3 region: CASSQAALAGGYEQYF. CDR3 coding DNA: TGCGCCAGCAGCCAAGCCGCGCTAGCGGGAGGGTACGAGCAGTACTTC.

The DNA for the CDR3 is TGTGCCTGGAGTGGAGCGGGAGAAGCAGATACGCAGTATTTT. It specifies CAWSGAGEADTQYF. V gene TRBV30 combines with J gene TRBJ2-3, with 8 bases that match TRBD2. The CDR3 consists of 14 residues. V gave up 1 base and J gave up 4 bases; unmatched junction bases: 4. Per the germline V gene, CDR1 is GTSNPN and CDR2 is SVGIG (reference sequence).

V gene TRBV18 combines with J gene TRBJ2-2; the D gene is possibly TRBD2 (5 bases). The germline V and J ends were trimmed by 6 bases and 4 bases, with 15 bases remaining between them. This CDR3 is built from 15 residues. Per germline, CDR1 KGHSH and CDR2 LQKENI. CDR3 protein: CASSARGRVTGELFF. Here the CDR3 DNA reads TGTGCCAGCTCGGCCAGAGGGCGCGTCACCGGGGAGCTGTTTTTT.

Only one count was recorded for this clone. The chain recombines TRBV19 with TRBJ2-1; D remains unclear. Per germline, CDR1 LNHDA and CDR2 SQIVND (reference sequence). This CDR3 region has 14 residues. V was shortened by 3 bases and J by 4 bases, with 10 bases between the two germline ends. In DNA form, the CDR3 reads TGTGCCAGTAGTATGTCGGCATCTTACAATGAGCAGTTCTTC. As protein: CASSMSASYNEQFF.

The V and J genes are TRBV5-4 and TRBJ2-7; TRBD1 aligns across 7 bases. Germline-derived CDR1 and CDR2 are SGHNT and YYREEE (reference sequence). The CDR3 consists of 15 residues. The V segment lost 4 bases and the J segment 0 bases; nucleotides outside the gene matches: 7. The CDR3 region is CASSQDGDSSYEQYF. The DNA for the CDR3 is TGTGCCAGCAGCCAAGATGGGGACAGCTCCTACGAGCAGTACTTC.

The rearrangement uses TRBV5-4 and TRBJ2-5; D is unresolved. Germline V CDR1 and CDR2: SGHNT, YYREEE (reference sequence). CDR3 length: 12 amino acids. Trimming stripped 4 bases from V and 5 bases from J, with 9 bases between. The CDR3 loop reads CASSPAGETQYF. In DNA, the CDR3 is TGTGCCAGCAGCCCCGCCGGGGAGACCCAGTACTTC.

This clone was found once. V usage is TRBV4-1 and J usage is TRBJ2-4; D is possibly TRBD1 (6 bases). The germline gives CDR1 MGHRA, CDR2 YSYEKL. This CDR3 region has 17 residues. V lost 5 bases to trimming and J lost 0 bases, with 17 bases between them. CDR3 residues: CASSYRDKRLAKNIQYF. In DNA form, the CDR3 reads TGCGCCAGCAGCTACCGGGACAAAAGATTAGCCAAAAACATTCAGTACTTC.

The sample holds one count of this clone. The chain couples TRBV28 to TRBJ2-3; D is unclear. Looked up from germline, CDR1 is MDHEN and CDR2 is SYDVKM. The CDR3 loop spans 13 amino acids. Trimming left V 5 bases short and J 1 base short, with 7 bases between. The CDR3 sequence is CASSPPGTDTQYF. The CDR3 DNA is TGTGCCAGCAGTCCCCCGGGCACAGATACGCAGTATTTT.

The table lists this clone with a few counts. V usage is TRBV6-5 and J usage is TRBJ2-7; 7 nucleotides agree with TRBD1. Germline assignment: CDR1 MNHEY and CDR2 SVGAGI. The CDR3 has 13 residues. Trimming took 0 bases from V and 5 from J; bases not matched to a gene: 1. The DNA of the CDR3 is TGTGCCAGCAGTTACTCAGGGGGCCACGAGCAGTACTTC. Its translation: CASSYSGGHEQYF.

The chain employs TRBV29-1 and TRBJ2-5; possible D gene TRBD1, 6 bases. The germline CDR1 and CDR2 sequences are SQVTM and ANQGSEA. The ends were cut back, 3 bases at V and 2 bases at J, with 10 bases in the middle. The CDR3 totals 13 residues. The CDR3 DNA sequence: TGCAGCGTTGACATCAGGGGACAAGAGACCCAGTACTTC. Translated, it gives CSVDIRGQETQYF.

This chain uses TRBV11-2 with TRBJ2-7, with D possibly matching TRBD2 (5 bases). The CDR3 consists of 14 residues. CDR1 is SGHAT, CDR2 FQNNGV, per germline. Trimming cost V 4 bases and J 6 bases, with 16 bases left between them. In DNA, the CDR3 is TGTGCCAGCAGCTCGGGTCTAGCCCCCCGCGAGCAGTACTTC. It specifies CASSSGLAPREQYF.

The chain is built from TRBV4-1 and TRBJ2-1, with 7 positions matching TRBD1. The CDR3 has 13 amino acids. Unmatched junction bases numbered 2, after V lost 1 base and J lost 8 bases. The germline gives CDR1 MGHRA, CDR2 YSYEKL. The CDR3 is CASSQAGGYEQFF. In DNA, the CDR3 is TGCGCCAGCAGCCAAGCAGGGGGTTATGAGCAGTTCTTC.

On this clone: The conserved closing phenylalanine or tryptophan is absent in this CDR3, likely reflecting a read error. The DNA is left out, because the CDR3 cannot be placed on it with certainty; the CDR3 is given as TCRdb lists it. The rearrangement links TRBV2 to TRBJ1-2; the table's D gene call, TRBD1, was not cross checked with the DNA. The CDR3 numbers 11 amino acids, ends counted. Germline V lookup: CDR1 SNHLY, CDR2 FYNNEI. The CDR3 is CASSEVLGTGI.

The CDR3 DNA sequence: TGCGCCAGCAGCCAAGACCCTTCCCCGGGACTAGCGGGAGAATTCGTATACAATGAGCAGTTCTTC. Translated, it gives CASSQDPSPGLAGEFVYNEQFF. This chain joins TRBV4-3 and TRBJ2-1; 14 bases map to TRBD2. Germline assignment: CDR1 LGHNA and CDR2 YSLEER. Germline trimming cut 0 bases from V and 4 bases from J; bases unmatched to any gene: 17. CDR3 size: 22 residues.